The source of this TCR beta chain is a study of blood T cell repertoires in COVID-19. The CDR3 loop spans 16 amino acids. V was pared by 2 bases and J by 0 bases, with 11 bases between. The germline CDR1 and CDR2 sequences are SGHVS and FNYEAQ. The protocol was immunoSEQ multiplex PCR, while the TCRdb copy is restricted to in-frame clones and leaves out a portion. The data contain hundreds of thousands of clones, 86% of them singletons. The sequence came from a woman aged 25 to 39 with active or convalescent COVID-19. The sample taken for sequencing was peripheral blood. The chain is built from TRBV7-6 and TRBJ1-3, with D uncertain. The DNA for the CDR3 is TGTGCCAGCAGCTTAAGCGGATCCTACTCTGGAAACACCATATATTTT. Residues: CASSLSGSYSGNTIYF.